These 22 T cell receptor beta chains share one sample of origin, sequenced in a study of Ad26.COV2.S vaccination and SARS-CoV-2 variants. Treatment of the sample: some 20 received Ad26.COV2.S at low or high dose, single or two shots; about 5 received placebo; per-sample allocation not given. Sampling happened 63 days after the first vaccine or placebo injection. Repertoires were generated with immunoSEQ multiplex PCR, while TCRdb's copy carries only in-frame clones and drops some. The data contain 300,000 to 400,000 clones, about nine tenths of them singletons. This material consisted of peripheral blood, taken in a trial of Ad26.COV2.S vaccine versus placebo. The receptors originated from a person between 18 and 60 years old who received the Ad26.COV2.S COVID-19 vaccine or a placebo.

The chain combines TRBV6-2 or TRBV6-3 with TRBJ1-1; weak D call: TRBD1 (5 bases). Germline CDR1 and CDR2: MNHEY and SVGEGT. V was trimmed by 5 bases and J by 7 bases, leaving 17 bases between them. The CDR3 runs to 14 residues. CDR3 sequence (DNA): TGTGCCAGCAGTAACGCGAGGGGAGGAGGTGAAGCTTTCTTT. This codes for CASSNARGGGEAFF.

This chain connects TRBV4-3 to TRBJ1-2; D gene uncertain. Germline CDR1 is LGHNA and CDR2 is YSLEER. CDR3 length: 16 residues. V lost 0 bases to trimming and J lost 3 bases, with 14 bases between them. DNA of the CDR3: TGCGCCAGCAGCCAAGAAGCGACGAGTGTAGACTATGGCTACACCTTC. Encoded protein: CASSQEATSVDYGYTF.

The V call is TRBV6-5, the J call TRBJ1-5, with D possibly being TRBD1 (6 bases). The CDR3 sequence is 13 residues long. The V and J ends lost 5 bases and 5 bases respectively, with 10 bases between them. Germline lookup yields CDR1 MNHEY and CDR2 SVGAGI. The CDR3 spells CASSIQGYQPQHF. DNA for the CDR3: TGTGCCAGCAGTATCCAGGGGTATCAGCCCCAGCATTTT.

The chain couples TRBV5-1 to TRBJ1-5; D is ambiguous. The V and J ends lost 3 bases and 1 base respectively, with 5 bases between them. The CDR3 has 13 residues. Germline V CDR1 and CDR2: SGHRS, YFSETQ. The CDR3 DNA reads as TGCGCCAGCAGCTCCGAAAGCAATCAGCCCCAGCATTTT. This sequence encodes CASSSESNQPQHF.

The chain combines TRBV5-1 with TRBJ2-2; possible D gene TRBD1, 6 bases. V gave up 5 bases and J gave up 2 bases, with 7 bases separating them. Germline CDR1 SGHRS, CDR2 YFSETQ. The CDR3 runs to 13 residues. The CDR3 DNA reads TGCGCCAGCAGACAGGGTAACACCGGGGAGCTGTTTTTT. Its protein is CASRQGNTGELFF.

The rearrangement joins TRBV2 to TRBJ2-4, with a tentative D call TRBD2 (5 bases). CDR1 and CDR2 (germline): SNHLY, FYNNEI. V was shortened by 5 bases and J by 6 bases, with 17 bases between the two germline ends. The CDR3 covers 15 residues. The CDR3 nucleotides read TGTGCCAGCAGTTCTATAGGATCCGGGGTAAACATTCAGTACTTC. Translating gives CASSSIGSGVNIQYF.

Remarks on this clone: Other DNA sequences within the sample encode an identical CDR3. The chain recombines TRBV15 with TRBJ2-3; 12 nucleotides align to TRBD2. Germline loops: CDR1 LNHNV, CDR2 YYDKDF (reference sequence). V shed 1 base and J 1 base; nucleotides not matched to a gene: 0. The CDR3 runs 16 residues. The DNA for the CDR3 is TGTGCCACCAGCAGAGGACTAGCGGGGGGCACAGATACGCAGTATTTT. It translates to CATSRGLAGGTDTQYF.

The rearrangement joins TRBV11-2 to TRBJ1-3; possible D gene TRBD1, 5 bases. Trimming shortened V by 2 bases and J by 1 base, and 12 bases separated the two germline ends. Germline V gene sequence: CDR1 SGHAT, CDR2 FQNNGV. The CDR3 is made up of 16 amino acids. The CDR3 here is CASSLIRGASGNTIYF. The CDR3 DNA reads as TGTGCCAGCAGCTTAATCCGGGGCGCATCTGGAAACACCATATATTTT.

This chain uses TRBV7-2 with TRBJ1-1; TRBD1 is a possible D gene (5 bases). V gave up 6 bases and J gave up 7 bases, with 18 bases separating them. Germline V gives CDR1 SGHTA, CDR2 FQGNSA. This CDR3 is 14 amino acids long. CDR3 DNA sequence: TGTGCCAGCAGTCAAAGGGCACTTCAGGGTGAAGCTTTCTTT. This sequence encodes CASSQRALQGEAFF.

The gene calls are TRBV2 and TRBJ2-7; a possible D gene is TRBD2 (5 bases). CDR1 SNHLY and CDR2 FYNNEI come from the germline V gene. The CDR3 has 13 amino acids. Between the trimmed V and J ends, which lost 5 bases and 6 bases, there was a span of 14 bases. Here the CDR3 reads CASSTAVRGEQYF. DNA for the CDR3: TGTGCCAGCAGTACGGCTGTACGGGGCGAGCAGTACTTC.

CDR3 coding DNA: TGTGCCAGCACCAAAGGGTCCCATGAGCAGTTCTTC. The encoded protein is CASTKGSHEQFF. The J gene is TRBJ2-1, the V gene TRBV12-3 or TRBV12-4; D is unclear. V lost 7 bases and J lost 8, with 12 bases in between. The CDR3 consists of 12 residues.

V gene TRBV30 combines with J gene TRBJ2-7, with 7 bases fitting TRBD1. J lost 0 bases, V lost 4 bases, and 3 bases had no gene match. CDR1 and CDR2 from the germline V gene are GTSNPN and SVGIG (reference sequence). CDR3 length: 13 amino acids. This chain's CDR3 is CAWKQGSSYEQYF. The CDR3 DNA is TGTGCCTGGAAACAGGGGAGCTCCTACGAGCAGTACTTC. The whole variable domain, remainder taken from reference TRBV30 and TRBJ2-7, is SQTIHQWPATLVQPVGSPLSLECTVEGTSNPNLYWYRQAAGRGLQLLFYSVGIGQISSEVPQNLSASRPQDRQFILSSKKLLLSDSGFYLCAWKQGSSYEQYFGPGTRLTVT.

This chain joins TRBV7-2 and TRBJ2-7; 11 nucleotides line up with TRBD2. This CDR3 has 15 amino acids. The V gene's germline CDR1 is SGHTA and CDR2 FQGNSA. Trimming cost V 5 bases and J 6 bases; bases outside gene matches: 9. The CDR3 region is CASSPDLAGGGEQYF. CDR3 in DNA: TGTGCCAGCAGCCCCGACCTAGCGGGGGGCGGCGAGCAGTACTTC.

The chain employs TRBV20-1 and TRBJ1-2, with D perhaps TRBD1 (5 bases). Trimming removed 5 bases at V and 10 bases at J, with 14 bases between. Germline values: CDR1 DFQATT, CDR2 SNEGSKA (reference sequence). This CDR3 has 11 residues. The CDR3 region has the DNA TGCAGTGCTTCTCCGGGGGTAGACTACACCTTC. This translates into CSASPGVDYTF.

The chain is built from TRBV6-5 and TRBJ1-1; no firm D call. The CDR3 totals 11 residues. The V end lost 6 bases, the J end lost 5 bases, and 7 bases lay between the germline ends. CDR1 is MNHEY, CDR2 SVGAGI, per germline. CDR3 sequence: CASRVGTEAFF. CDR3 nucleotides: TGTGCCAGCAGGGTAGGAACTGAAGCTTTCTTT.

The chain links TRBV4-1 to TRBJ1-1; D perhaps matches TRBD1 (6 bases). V lost 5 bases and J 3 bases, leaving 13 bases between the germline ends. CDR3 length: 14 amino acids. Germline CDR1 and CDR2: MGHRA and YSYEKL. The chain's CDR3 is CASSYGQGYTEAFF. The CDR3 DNA reads TGCGCCAGCAGCTATGGGCAGGGGTACACTGAAGCTTTCTTT.

Only one count was recorded for this clone. It may be a read error: a sequence one base away is much more abundant. Other DNA sequences in the same sample also yield this CDR3. The chain carries TRBV7-6 and TRBJ1-5; D call uncertain. Germline CDR1 SGHVS, CDR2 FNYEAQ. This CDR3 is built from 13 residues. V lost 3 bases to trimming and J lost 1 base, with 4 bases between them. The CDR3 region is CASSLDSNQPQHF. The CDR3 DNA sequence: TGTGCCAGCAGCTTGGACAGCAATCAGCCCCAGCATTTT. Variable domain in full (rest from reference TRBV7-6 and TRBJ1-5): GAGVSQSPRYKVTKRGQDVALRCDPISGHVSLYWYRQALGQGPEFLTYFNYEAQQDKSGLPNDRFSAERPEGSISTLTIQRTEQRDSAMYRCASSLDSNQPQHFGDGTRLSIL.

The rearrangement links TRBV10-3 to TRBJ2-5; possible D gene TRBD1, 7 bases. Germline lookup yields CDR1 ENHRY and CDR2 SYGVKD. The CDR3 is made up of 14 amino acids. Trimming shortened V by 3 bases and J by 5 bases, and 13 bases separated the two germline ends. The CDR3 sequence is CAISEPGGMETQYF. CDR3 nucleotide sequence: TGTGCCATCAGTGAACCAGGGGGGATGGAGACCCAGTACTTC.

This clone was recorded only once. V usage is TRBV29-1 and J usage is TRBJ1-1; TRBD1 aligns across 7 bases. The CDR3 length is 14 residues. J gave up 4 bases and V 7 bases, and 12 bases lay outside the gene matches. Germline CDR1 SQVTM, CDR2 ANQGSEA. CDR3 residues: CSGGQGVESTEAFF. The CDR3 DNA reads as TGCAGCGGCGGCCAGGGGGTGGAGAGCACTGAAGCTTTCTTT.

V is TRBV27 and J is TRBJ2-7, with 7 bases identical to TRBD1. V was pared by 6 bases and J by 1 base, with 0 bases of the junction left unmatched. Germline values: CDR1 MNHEY, CDR2 SMNVEV (reference sequence). This CDR3 has 12 amino acids. For the CDR3, the DNA is TGTGCCAGCAGGACAGGGTCCTACGAGCAGTACTTC. Translation: CASRTGSYEQYF.

In its sample, this clone was seen a few times. Written as DNA, the CDR3 is TGTGCCAGCAGCCAAGTGTGGGAGACCCAGTACTTC. This codes for CASSQVWETQYF. V and J are TRBV14 and TRBJ2-5; no firm D call. The CDR3 is 12 residues long. The germline V and J ends were trimmed by 1 base and 5 bases, with 5 bases remaining between them. Germline V gene data show CDR1 as SGHDN and CDR2 as FVKESK.

The V and J genes are TRBV19 and TRBJ2-5, with TRBD2 matching 10 bases. Trimming took 5 bases from V and 3 from J; bases not matched to a gene: 9. Germline V gene lookup returns CDR1 LNHDA and CDR2 SQIVND (reference sequence). The CDR3 is 16 residues long. As DNA, the CDR3 is TGTGCCAGTAGTTCGACCCTTGGGACTAGCGAAGAGACCCAGTACTTC. Encoded protein: CASSSTLGTSEETQYF.